These T cell receptor beta chains were read from a single sample in a study of blood T cell repertoires in COVID-19. Clones were sequenced by immunoSEQ multiplex PCR, and TCRdb holds only the in-frame ones, with some missing. The table includes 150,000 to 190,000 clones, 85% to 90% detected once. The specimen sequenced was peripheral blood. These receptors all come from a woman between 40 and 55 years old with acute or convalescent COVID-19. CDR3s include the opening cysteine and the closing phenylalanine or tryptophan. A D gene is named only where the DNA matches it firmly. Clone sizes are given selectively: once, few, many, or a class where the clone is expanded.

d_call	j_call	v_call	clone_size	cdr3_aa	cdr3_nt
NA	TRBJ2-7	TRBV18	NA	CASSDSLISEQYF	TGTGCCAGCTCAGACAGTCTGATTAGCGAGCAGTACTTC
NA	TRBJ2-7	TRBV11-2	NA	CASSLGTGVLDEQYF	TGTGCCAGCAGCTTAGGGACGGGGGTTCTGGACGAGCAGTACTTC
TRBD1	TRBJ1-5	TRBV30	few	CAWSPDRGNQPQHF	TGTGCCTGGAGTCCCGACAGGGGCAATCAGCCCCAGCATTTT
TRBD1	TRBJ1-2	TRBV11-2	NA	CASSFFQGDYGYTF	TGTGCCAGCAGCTTTTTTCAGGGGGACTATGGCTACACCTTC
NA	TRBJ2-7	TRBV19	NA	CASSASAGRHYEQYF	TGTGCCAGTAGTGCCTCGGCGGGGAGGCACTACGAGCAGTACTTC
TRBD1	TRBJ1-4	TRBV11-3	NA	CASRRTGSDEKLFF	TGTGCCAGCAGGCGGACAGGGAGTGATGAAAAACTGTTTTTT
TRBD2	TRBJ2-3	TRBV5-6	NA	CASSLFTSGGAGTDTQYF	TGTGCCAGCAGCTTGTTTACTAGCGGGGGGGCTGGCACAGATACGCAGTATTTT
NA	TRBJ1-3	TRBV5-1	NA	CASSWGGSGNTIYF	TGCGCCAGCAGCTGGGGGGGCTCTGGAAACACCATATATTTT
NA	TRBJ2-1	TRBV9	NA	CASSVETGKNNEQFF	TGTGCCAGCAGCGTAGAAACGGGGAAGAACAATGAGCAGTTCTTC
TRBD2	TRBJ2-3	TRBV30	NA	CAWSVLAGSTDTQYF	TGTGCCTGGAGTGTCCTAGCGGGATCCACAGATACGCAGTATTTT
TRBD2	TRBJ2-2	TRBV28	once	CASSFLLAGASNTGELFF	TGTGCCAGCAGTTTCTTACTAGCGGGGGCTTCGAACACCGGGGAGCTGTTTTTT
NA	TRBJ1-6	TRBV9	NA	CASSAGGGNSPLHF	TGTGCCAGCAGCGCGGGGGGCGGAAATTCACCCCTCCACTTT
TRBD2	TRBJ2-7	TRBV11-2	NA	CASSRALIGTSGAYEQYF	TGTGCCAGCAGCCGAGCCCTCATAGGGACTAGCGGTGCCTACGAGCAGTACTTC
NA	TRBJ2-1	TRBV11-2	NA	CASSLGTRDEQFF	TGTGCCAGCAGCTTAGGGACTCGGGATGAGCAGTTCTTC